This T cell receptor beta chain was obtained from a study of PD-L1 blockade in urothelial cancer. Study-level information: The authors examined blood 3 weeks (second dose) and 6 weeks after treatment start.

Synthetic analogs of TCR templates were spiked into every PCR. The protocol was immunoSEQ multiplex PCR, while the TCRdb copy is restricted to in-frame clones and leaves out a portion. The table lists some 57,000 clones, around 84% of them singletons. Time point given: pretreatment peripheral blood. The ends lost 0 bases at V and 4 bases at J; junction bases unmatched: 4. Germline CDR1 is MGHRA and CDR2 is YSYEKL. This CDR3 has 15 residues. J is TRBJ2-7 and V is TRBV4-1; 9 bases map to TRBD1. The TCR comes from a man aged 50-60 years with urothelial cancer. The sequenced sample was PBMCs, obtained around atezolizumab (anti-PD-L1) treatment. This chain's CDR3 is CASSQEQGAPYEQYF. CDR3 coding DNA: TGCGCCAGCAGCCAAGAACAGGGGGCACCTTACGAGCAGTACTTC.